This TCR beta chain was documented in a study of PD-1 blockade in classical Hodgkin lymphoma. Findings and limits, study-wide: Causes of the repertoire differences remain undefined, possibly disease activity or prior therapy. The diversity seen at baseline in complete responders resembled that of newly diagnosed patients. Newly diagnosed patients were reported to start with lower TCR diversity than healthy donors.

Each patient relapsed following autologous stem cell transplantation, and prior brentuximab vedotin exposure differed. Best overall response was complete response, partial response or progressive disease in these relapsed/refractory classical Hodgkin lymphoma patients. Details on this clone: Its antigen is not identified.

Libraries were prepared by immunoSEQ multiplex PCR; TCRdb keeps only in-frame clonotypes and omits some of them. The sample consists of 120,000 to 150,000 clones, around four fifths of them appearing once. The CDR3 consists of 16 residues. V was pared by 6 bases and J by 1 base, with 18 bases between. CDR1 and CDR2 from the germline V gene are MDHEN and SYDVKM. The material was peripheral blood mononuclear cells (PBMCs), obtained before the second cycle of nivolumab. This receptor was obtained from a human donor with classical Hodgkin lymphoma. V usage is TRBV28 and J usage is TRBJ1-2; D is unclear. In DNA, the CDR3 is TGTGCCAGCAGGAACCCCACGGCAGGCCGTAACTATGGCTACACCTTC. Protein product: CASRNPTAGRNYGYTF.